The rows below give T cell receptor beta chains drawn from one sample of a study of beta chain features in type 1 diabetes. Repertoires were generated with immunoSEQ multiplex PCR, while TCRdb's copy carries only in-frame clones and drops some. The table records 400,000 or so clones, 8.5% to 10% of them present only once. The material sequenced was central memory CD4+ T cells from blood. Receptors originate from a man aged 25 to 45 with type 1 diabetes. Both conserved end residues are part of each CDR3. D genes are given only for firm matches. Size is stated for part of the rows, as once, few or many counts, or as a class when the clone is expanded.

CDR3aa: CAWSAKVYKAFF
CDR3nt: TGTGCCTGGAGTGCCAAGGTATATAAAGCTTTCTTT
d_gene: NA
v_gene: TRBV30
abundance: NA
j_gene: TRBJ1-1

CDR3aa: CASSLQGSGGYTF
CDR3nt: TGTGCCAGCAGCCTACAGGGCAGTGGGGGCTACACCTTC
d_gene: NA
v_gene: TRBV27
abundance: NA
j_gene: TRBJ1-2

CDR3aa: CASRLVNQPQHF
CDR3nt: TGTGCCAGCAGGTTGGTAAATCAGCCCCAGCATTTT
d_gene: NA
v_gene: TRBV6-5
abundance: few
j_gene: TRBJ1-5

CDR3aa: CASSSRGGTNTGELFF
CDR3nt: TGTGCCAGCAGCTCACGGGGTGGGACGAACACCGGGGAGCTGTTTTTT
d_gene: NA
v_gene: TRBV7-8
abundance: many
j_gene: TRBJ2-2

CDR3aa: CASSFRQANTGELFF
CDR3nt: TGTGCCAGCAGCTTTCGACAGGCGAACACCGGGGAGCTGTTTTTT
d_gene: NA
v_gene: TRBV7-2
abundance: few
j_gene: TRBJ2-2

CDR3aa: CASSLVGGPSGRSEQYF
CDR3nt: TGTGCCAGCAGCTTGGTAGGGGGTCCCAGCGGGAGAAGCGAGCAGTACTTC
d_gene: TRBD2
v_gene: TRBV5-6
abundance: few
j_gene: TRBJ2-7

CDR3aa: CSVEGQGPEAFF
CDR3nt: TGCAGCGTTGAAGGGCAGGGCCCTGAAGCTTTCTTT
d_gene: NA
v_gene: TRBV29-1
abundance: NA
j_gene: TRBJ1-1

CDR3aa: CASSLRGWQPQHF
CDR3nt: TGTGCCAGCAGTCTACGCGGTTGGCAGCCCCAGCATTTT
d_gene: NA
v_gene: TRBV28
abundance: NA
j_gene: TRBJ1-5

CDR3aa: CASSRQSNYGYTF
CDR3nt: TGTGCCAGCAGTCGACAGTCTAACTATGGCTACACCTTC
d_gene: NA
v_gene: TRBV28
abundance: few
j_gene: TRBJ1-2

CDR3aa: CASSLNGQGAYGTEAFF
CDR3nt: TGTGCCAGCAGCTTAAACGGACAGGGGGCATACGGCACTGAAGCTTTCTTT
d_gene: TRBD1
v_gene: TRBV7-2
abundance: few
j_gene: TRBJ1-1

CDR3aa: CASNVGESTGELFF
CDR3nt: TGTGCCTCCAACGTGGGGGAGTCCACCGGGGAGCTGTTTTTT
d_gene: NA
v_gene: TRBV28
abundance: many
j_gene: TRBJ2-2

CDR3aa: CASSYPQGLGTEAFF
CDR3nt: TGTGCCAGCAGTTACCCCCAGGGGCTCGGCACTGAAGCTTTCTTT
d_gene: NA
v_gene: TRBV6-6
abundance: NA
j_gene: TRBJ1-1

CDR3aa: CASSVGGTSNQPQHF
CDR3nt: TGTGCCAGCAGCGTGGGGGGCACAAGCAATCAGCCCCAGCATTTT
d_gene: NA
v_gene: TRBV9
abundance: NA
j_gene: TRBJ1-5

CDR3aa: CASRSGQPYGYTF
CDR3nt: TGTGCCAGCAGATCAGGACAGCCCTATGGCTACACCTTC
d_gene: NA
v_gene: TRBV28
abundance: NA
j_gene: TRBJ1-2

CDR3aa: CASRDRRTDTQYF
CDR3nt: TGTGCCAGTAGGGACAGGCGAACAGATACGCAGTATTTT
d_gene: TRBD1
v_gene: TRBV19
abundance: many
j_gene: TRBJ2-3

CDR3aa: CASSTTGVSSYEQYF
CDR3nt: TGTGCCAGCAGCACGACAGGGGTGAGCTCCTACGAGCAGTACTTC
d_gene: TRBD1
v_gene: TRBV9
abundance: NA
j_gene: TRBJ2-7